The 24 T cell receptor beta chains in this list originate from one sample, sequenced in a study of OX40 agonist ivuxolimab in advanced cancers. Sequencing used immunoSEQ multiplex PCR; TCRdb keeps in-frame clones, though not all of them. The sample includes approximately 70,000 clones, 75% to 90% seen only once; the top ten take approximately 1.3%. Source: CD4+ or CD8+ T cells sorted from blood, taken in a trial of the OX40 agonist ivuxolimab. These receptors originate from an adult with an advanced solid tumor such as melanoma, head and neck, liver or kidney cancer.

This chain connects TRBV5-4 to TRBJ2-3, with D maybe TRBD2 (7 bases). The CDR3 length is 15 residues. The V gene lost 6 bases and the J gene lost 6 bases, with 20 bases spanning the gap. CDR1 and CDR2 (germline): SGHNT, YYREEE (reference sequence). The CDR3 DNA is TGTGCCAGCACAGAGGGGGGGCGTCTTTTGGATACGCAGTATTTT. Translating it yields CASTEGGRLLDTQYF.

This chain links TRBV10-2 with TRBJ2-1, with 14 positions matching TRBD2. The V gene's germline CDR1 is WSHSY and CDR2 SAAADI. The CDR3 runs 16 residues. V lost 7 bases and J lost 8; bases outside the gene matches: 10. The CDR3 here is CASKPPGTSGSYEQFF. The CDR3 coding sequence is TGCGCCAGCAAACCCCCCGGGACTAGCGGGAGTTATGAGCAGTTCTTC.

The CDR3 sequence: CASSSLSNTEAFF. In nucleotides, the CDR3 is TGTGCCAGCAGCTCTCTCAGTAACACTGAAGCTTTCTTT. This chain links TRBV7-9 with TRBJ1-1; D not resolved. Germline values: CDR1 SEHNR, CDR2 FQNEAQ (reference sequence). V was clipped by 4 bases and J by 2 bases, with 8 bases between them. This CDR3 comprises 13 residues.

The chain links TRBV18 to TRBJ1-5, with D maybe TRBD1 (5 bases). V lost 5 bases to trimming and J lost 9 bases, with 14 bases between them. The V gene's germline CDR1 is KGHSH and CDR2 LQKENI. The CDR3 length is 13 residues. For the CDR3, the DNA is TGTGCCAGCTCAATGCTCCGGGACCCGCCCCAGCATTTT. Translating gives CASSMLRDPPQHF.

This clone is a singleton in its sample. The chain uses TRBV5-1 and TRBJ2-3; D assignment may be TRBD1 or TRBD2 (7 bases each). From germline, CDR1 is SGHRS and CDR2 YFSETQ. Trimming left V 7 bases short and J 1 base short, with 25 bases between. The CDR3 sequence is 18 residues long. The chain's CDR3 is CASSRTGGVSGGTDTQYF. The CDR3 region has the DNA TGCGCCAGCTCCCGGACAGGTGGCGTCAGCGGGGGCACAGATACGCAGTATTTT.

The V and J genes are TRBV6-6 and TRBJ2-1, with D unclear. V was trimmed by 10 bases and J by 6 bases, leaving 13 bases between them. The CDR3 consists of 12 residues. Per germline, CDR1 MNHNY and CDR2 SVGAGI (reference sequence). The CDR3 spells CATGPSGNEQFF. CDR3 DNA sequence: TGTGCCACCGGACCCTCGGGCAATGAGCAGTTCTTC.

CDR3 coding DNA: TGTGCCTGGAGCCATCTCGGGGAGGGGATTAAGTACGAGCAGTACTTC. This translates into CAWSHLGEGIKYEQYF. The rearrangement joins TRBV30 to TRBJ2-7; the match to TRBD2 covers 7 bases. With V trimmed by 3 bases and J by 4 bases, 15 bases remained unmatched. The length of the CDR3 is 16 residues. Germline V gene data show CDR1 as GTSNPN and CDR2 as SVGIG (reference sequence).

The chain carries TRBV27 and TRBJ1-3; 8 positions agree with TRBD1. V lost 5 bases and J lost 3; bases outside the gene matches: 9. Germline V gene lookup returns CDR1 MNHEY and CDR2 SMNVEV (reference sequence). This CDR3 has 16 amino acids. The CDR3, as DNA: TGTGCCAGCAGTCCGACCCCGGACAGGGTTGGAAACACCATATATTTT. Amino acids: CASSPTPDRVGNTIYF.

The chain carries TRBV6-6 and TRBJ1-2, with a tentative D call TRBD1 (5 bases). Germline lookup yields CDR1 MNHNY and CDR2 SVGAGI (reference sequence). The CDR3 length is 12 residues. The V gene lost 5 bases and the J gene lost 10 bases, with 14 bases spanning the gap. The CDR3 nucleotides read TGTGCCAGCAGTCGCCGGGACGGACTCTACACCTTC. The encoded protein is CASSRRDGLYTF.

The rearrangement uses TRBV19 and TRBJ2-1, with 11 bases fitting TRBD2. Looked up from germline, CDR1 is LNHDA and CDR2 is SQIVND (reference sequence). The CDR3 length is 15 residues. V dropped 5 bases and J dropped 4; count of bases not matched to a gene: 4. Here the CDR3 reads CASSSGTSGYNEQFF. As DNA, the CDR3 is TGTGCCAGTAGTTCCGGGACTAGCGGTTACAATGAGCAGTTCTTC.

The table lists this clone with a count of one. This rearrangement joins TRBV6-6 to TRBJ2-7; D is undetermined. The CDR3 runs 14 residues. Between the trimmed V and J ends, which lost 6 bases and 0 bases, there was a span of 12 bases. Germline CDR1 is MNHNY and CDR2 is SVGAGI (reference sequence). The CDR3 DNA is TGTGCCAGCAGCCCCTCTCTTAGCTCCTACGAGCAGTACTTC. As protein: CASSPSLSSYEQYF.

The V gene is TRBV4-2, the J gene TRBJ2-3; 8 bases map to TRBD2. Losses at the gene ends were 4 bases for V and 1 base for J; bases not matched to a gene: 7. The CDR3 runs 16 residues. Germline loops: CDR1 LGHNA, CDR2 YNFKEQ. CDR3 sequence reads: CASSPARREGTDTQYF. CDR3 nucleotide sequence: TGTGCCAGCAGCCCAGCGCGGCGGGAGGGCACAGATACGCAGTATTTT.

The V call is TRBV6-6, the J call TRBJ2-5; 9 bases are a match to TRBD1. V dropped 2 bases and J dropped 4; count of bases not matched to a gene: 5. CDR1 MNHNY and CDR2 SVGAGI come from the germline V gene (reference sequence). The CDR3 has 15 residues. The CDR3 loop is CASSYRTGAGETQYF. In nucleotides, the CDR3 is TGTGCCAGCAGTTACAGGACAGGGGCCGGAGAGACCCAGTACTTC.

The chain has TRBV27 and TRBJ1-1; possible D gene TRBD1, 5 bases. Trimming cost V 5 bases and J 2 bases, with 9 bases left between them. Germline lookup yields CDR1 MNHEY and CDR2 SMNVEV (reference sequence). The CDR3 spans 13 residues. CDR3 amino acids: CASSRQRNTEAFF. The CDR3 DNA sequence: TGTGCCAGCAGTCGACAGAGAAACACTGAAGCTTTCTTT.

In DNA, the CDR3 is TGTGCCAGCAGCTTGGCCGGGTGGGGACAGTCTTACCACACCTTC. Amino acid sequence: CASSLAGWGQSYHTF. The chain uses TRBV5-6 and TRBJ1-2, with 7 positions matching TRBD1. This CDR3 spans 15 amino acids. V lost 0 bases, J lost 12 bases, and 14 bases stayed unmatched. Germline V gene sequence: CDR1 SGHDT, CDR2 YYEEEE.

The chain links TRBV19 to TRBJ2-1; D is uncertain. The CDR3 spans 15 residues. The V end lost 7 bases, the J end lost 2 bases, and 15 bases lay between the germline ends. Germline V gene lookup returns CDR1 LNHDA and CDR2 SQIVND (reference sequence). For the CDR3, the DNA is TGTGCCAGTAACCCCGTGGCAGGAGCCTACAATGAGCAGTTCTTC. This codes for CASNPVAGAYNEQFF.

This rearrangement joins TRBV7-2 to TRBJ2-7; 10 bases map to TRBD1. The V gene end was trimmed by 2 bases and the J gene end by 4 bases; junction bases not matched to a gene: 8. CDR1 is SGHTA and CDR2 is FQGNSA in the germline V gene. The CDR3 has 16 residues. CDR3: CASSLTIRTGGYEQYF. The CDR3 DNA sequence: TGTGCCAGCAGCTTAACGATTAGGACAGGGGGGTACGAGCAGTACTTC.

This sequence joins TRBV5-1 and TRBJ1-2; 10 positions agree with TRBD1. The V gene end was trimmed by 0 bases and the J gene end by 8 bases; junction bases not matched to a gene: 10. Germline V gene sequence: CDR1 SGHRS, CDR2 YFSETQ. CDR3 size: 16 residues. CDR3 amino acids: CASSLAVGQGSRGYTF. The DNA of the CDR3 is TGCGCCAGCAGCTTGGCCGTGGGACAGGGGAGTAGGGGCTACACCTTC.

The chain recombines TRBV5-6 with TRBJ1-3; D unclear. CDR1 SGHDT and CDR2 YYEEEE come from the germline V gene. The ends were cut back, 6 bases at V and 0 bases at J, with 10 bases in the middle. The CDR3 runs 14 residues. This CDR3 reads CASTHSISGNTIYF. The CDR3 nucleotides are TGTGCCAGCACCCACAGTATCTCTGGAAACACCATATATTTT.

J is TRBJ1-3 and V is TRBV6-5, with TRBD1 as a possible D gene (5 bases). Looked up from germline, CDR1 is MNHEY and CDR2 is SVGAGI. V gave up 2 bases and J gave up 0 bases, with 8 bases separating them. CDR3 length: 15 residues. The CDR3 loop reads CASSYGHRSGNTIYF. For the CDR3, the DNA is TGTGCCAGCAGTTACGGACACCGCTCTGGAAACACCATATATTTT.

This clone was seen a few times. The genes are TRBV10-1 and TRBJ2-2, with no clear D. Germline values: CDR1 WNHNN, CDR2 SYGVQD (reference sequence). This CDR3 comprises 17 residues. Between the trimmed V and J ends, which lost 4 bases and 0 bases, there was a span of 15 bases. The CDR3 DNA reads TGCGCCAGCAGTGTCAGTCCTTACCCGGCGAACACCGGGGAGCTGTTTTTT. Protein sequence: CASSVSPYPANTGELFF.

As concerns this clone: Sequence at one end of the junction differs from germline and may be a read error. V and J are TRBV7-7 and TRBJ2-3, with 7 bases matching TRBD1. The CDR3 contains 14 residues. CDR1 is SSHAT and CDR2 is FNYEAQ in the germline V gene (reference sequence). For the CDR3, the DNA is TGTGCTAGCAGCTCCGGGACAGCTAGTGATACGCAGTATTTT. This gives the protein CASSSGTASDTQYF.

The rearrangement uses TRBV7-2 and TRBJ2-5, with D maybe TRBD2 (6 bases). The CDR3 runs 16 residues. Germline CDR1 SGHTA, CDR2 FQGNSA. Trimming removed 5 bases at V and 1 base at J, with 17 bases between. CDR3 DNA: TGTGCCAGCAGCAATCTTGGGGGGATCACCCAAGAGACCCAGTACTTC. This sequence encodes CASSNLGGITQETQYF.

V gene TRBV7-2 combines with J gene TRBJ2-2; TRBD1 matches 9 bases. There are 17 residues in the CDR3. The J segment lost 7 bases and the V segment lost 1 base, leaving 10 bases of the junction unmatched. From germline, CDR1 is SGHTA and CDR2 FQGNSA. Here the CDR3 DNA reads TGTGCCAGCAGCTTAGGCCGGGACAGGGTGTTCGGCGGGGAGCTGTTTTTT. Encoded protein: CASSLGRDRVFGGELFF.